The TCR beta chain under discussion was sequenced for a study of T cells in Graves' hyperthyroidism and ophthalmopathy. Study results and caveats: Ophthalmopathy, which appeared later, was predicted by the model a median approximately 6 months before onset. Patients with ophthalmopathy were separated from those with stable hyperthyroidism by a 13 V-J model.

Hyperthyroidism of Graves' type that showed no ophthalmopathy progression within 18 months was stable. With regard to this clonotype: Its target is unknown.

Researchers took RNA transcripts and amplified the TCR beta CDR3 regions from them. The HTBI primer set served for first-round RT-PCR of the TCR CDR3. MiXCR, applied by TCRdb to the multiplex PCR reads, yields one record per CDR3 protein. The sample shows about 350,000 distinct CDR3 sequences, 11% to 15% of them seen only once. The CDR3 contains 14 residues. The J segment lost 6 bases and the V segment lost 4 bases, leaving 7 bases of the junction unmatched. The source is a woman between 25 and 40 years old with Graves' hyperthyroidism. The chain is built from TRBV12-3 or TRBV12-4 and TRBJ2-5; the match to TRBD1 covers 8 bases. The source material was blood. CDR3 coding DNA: TGTGCCAGCAGTTCGACAGGGGTATGTAAGACCCAGTACTTC. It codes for CASSSTGVCKTQYF.